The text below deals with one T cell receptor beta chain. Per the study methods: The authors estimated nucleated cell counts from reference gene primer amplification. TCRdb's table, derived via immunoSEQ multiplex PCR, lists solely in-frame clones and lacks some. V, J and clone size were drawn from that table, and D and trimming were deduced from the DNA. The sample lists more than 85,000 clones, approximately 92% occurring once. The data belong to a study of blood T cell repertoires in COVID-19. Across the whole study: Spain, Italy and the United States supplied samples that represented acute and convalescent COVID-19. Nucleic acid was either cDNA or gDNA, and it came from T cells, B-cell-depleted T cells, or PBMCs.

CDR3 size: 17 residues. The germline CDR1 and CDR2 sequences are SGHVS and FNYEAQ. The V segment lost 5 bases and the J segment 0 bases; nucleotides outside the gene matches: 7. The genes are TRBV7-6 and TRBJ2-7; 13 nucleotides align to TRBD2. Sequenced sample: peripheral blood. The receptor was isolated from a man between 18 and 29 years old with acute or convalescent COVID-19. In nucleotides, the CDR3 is TGTGCCAGCAGCACCGGACTAGCGGGAGACCTCTCCTACGAGCAGTACTTC. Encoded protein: CASSTGLAGDLSYEQYF.